The 30 T cell receptor beta chains presented below share a single source sample, sequenced in a study of control samples from healthy donors and cancer patients. The repertoire was sequenced with immunoSEQ multiplex PCR; TCRdb's copy has only in-frame clones and lacks some. This sample has some 110,000 clones, with more than 80% found just once. Sequences were obtained from PBMCs. The receptors shown here come from a woman aged 50 to 60 with colorectal cancer.

CDR3 bases: TGTGCCAGCTCCCAGGCGTCCCCGGGACAGGGTTTCACTGAAGCTTTCTTT. Translating it yields CASSQASPGQGFTEAFF. The chain employs TRBV18 and TRBJ1-1; 9 bases agree with TRBD1. With V trimmed by 6 bases and J by 4 bases, 15 bases remained unmatched. Per the germline V gene, CDR1 is KGHSH and CDR2 is LQKENI. The CDR3 runs 17 residues. The full variable domain, in which reference TRBV18 and TRBJ1-1 provide the parts outside the CDR3, is NAGVMQNPRHLVRRRGQEARLRCSPMKGHSHVYWYRQLPEEGLKFMVYLQKENIIDESGMPKERFSAEFPKEGPSILRIQQVVRGDSAAYFCASSQASPGQGFTEAFFGQGTRLTVV.

The rearrangement uses TRBV7-2 and TRBJ2-7; the match to TRBD1 covers 9 bases. V shed 5 bases, J shed 2 bases, and the junction held 4 bases outside the gene matches. The V gene's germline CDR1 is SGHTA and CDR2 FQGNSA. This CDR3 spans 14 amino acids. The CDR3: CASSLGTGTYEQYF. The CDR3, as DNA: TGTGCCAGCAGCCTAGGGACAGGGACCTACGAGCAGTACTTC.

With respect to this clone: Other DNA sequences within the sample encode an identical CDR3. The DNA for the CDR3 is TGTGCCAGCAGCCAAGCCCCGGACCAGCCCCAGCATTTT. Its protein is CASSQAPDQPQHF. The chain couples TRBV3-1 (or the pseudogene TRBV3-2) to TRBJ1-5; D gene unclear. V shed 1 base and J shed 7 bases, with 8 bases lying between them. Germline V lookup: CDR1 LGHDT, CDR2 YNNKEL (reference sequence). The CDR3 contains 13 residues.

This clone was picked up a small number of times. As DNA, the CDR3 is TGTGCCAGCAGCCCCCGCTTTGCGGAAGGCTACACCTTC. Translation gives CASSPRFAEGYTF. V usage is TRBV6-6 and J usage is TRBJ1-2, with unresolved D. This CDR3 comprises 13 residues. Looked up from germline, CDR1 is MNHNY and CDR2 is SVGAGI (reference sequence). V lost 6 bases and J lost 8, with 16 bases in between.

V gene TRBV5-8 combines with J gene TRBJ1-2; D may be TRBD1 (6 bases). V gave up 1 base and J gave up 6 bases, with 16 bases separating them. CDR1 is SGHTS and CDR2 is YDEGEE in the germline V gene. This CDR3 region has 15 residues. CDR3: CASSLLDRKLDGYTF. The CDR3, as DNA: TGTGCCAGCAGCTTGCTTGACAGGAAGTTGGATGGCTACACCTTC. The full variable domain, completed using reference TRBV5-8 and TRBJ1-2, is EAGVTQSPTHLIKTRGQQATLRCSPISGHTSVYWYQQALGLGLQFLLWYDEGEERNRGNFPPRFSGRQFPNYSSELNVNALELEDSALYLCASSLLDRKLDGYTFGSGTRLTVV.

The V call is TRBV6-6, the J call TRBJ1-1; D is uncertain. The CDR3 has 14 amino acids. The germline gives CDR1 MNHNY, CDR2 SVGAGI (reference sequence). V was pared by 2 bases and J by 4 bases, with 11 bases between. The CDR3 bases are TGTGCCAGCAGTTACGGGGAGGTGGGCACTGAAGCTTTCTTT. Its protein product is CASSYGEVGTEAFF.

The chain is built from TRBV14 and TRBJ1-3, with unresolved D. Trimming took off 0 bases at V and 8 bases at J, with 20 bases between the two ends. This CDR3 has 17 residues. Looked up from germline, CDR1 is SGHDN and CDR2 is FVKESK. CDR3 bases: TGTGCCAGCAGCCAAGATTACCTTGCTTATTGGAGAGACACCATATATTTT. Translating it yields CASSQDYLAYWRDTIYF. The full variable domain, completed using reference TRBV14 and TRBJ1-3, is EAGVTQFPSHSVIEKGQTVTLRCDPISGHDNLYWYRRVMGKEIKFLLHFVKESKQDESGMPNNRFLAERTGGTYSTLKVQPAELEDSGVYFCASSQDYLAYWRDTIYFGEGSWLTVV.

This sequence joins TRBV5-6 and TRBJ2-4, with 9 positions matching TRBD1. V was clipped by 4 bases and J by 2 bases; unmatched bases: 7. The CDR3 covers 16 residues. Germline assignment: CDR1 SGHDT and CDR2 YYEEEE. The DNA for the CDR3 is TGTGCCAGCAGCCCACAGGGGGCCTCGACCAAAAACATTCAGTACTTC. Its protein is CASSPQGASTKNIQYF.

V and J are TRBV2 and TRBJ2-7, with D uncertain. The germline V gene encodes CDR1 SNHLY and CDR2 FYNNEI. This CDR3 has 10 residues. Trimming took off 8 bases at V and 6 bases at J, with 8 bases between the two ends. This chain's CDR3 is CASDDGEQYF. The CDR3 nucleotides are TGTGCCAGCGATGACGGCGAGCAGTACTTC.

J is TRBJ2-7 and V is TRBV7-9, with 9 nucleotides matching TRBD2. Trimming took 5 bases from V and 4 from J; bases not matched to a gene: 12. Germline assignment: CDR1 SEHNR and CDR2 FQNEAQ (reference sequence). The CDR3 length is 16 residues. In nucleotides, the CDR3 is TGTGCCAGCAGCCCACACTCTAGCGGGGCTAGATACGAGCAGTACTTC. This sequence encodes CASSPHSSGARYEQYF.

V gene TRBV28 combines with J gene TRBJ1-6; 7 positions agree with TRBD1. CDR3 size: 14 residues. The germline gives CDR1 MDHEN, CDR2 SYDVKM. V shed 7 bases, J shed 5 bases, and the junction held 5 bases outside the gene matches. The CDR3 protein is CASTETGNNSPLHF. The CDR3, as DNA: TGTGCCAGCACCGAGACAGGGAATAATTCACCCCTCCACTTT.

A word on this clone: Other DNA sequences in the same sample also yield this CDR3. V is TRBV2 and J is TRBJ1-2; a weak D match, TRBD1 (6 bases). Trimming shortened V by 2 bases and J by 8 bases, and 27 bases separated the two germline ends. Germline values: CDR1 SNHLY, CDR2 FYNNEI. The CDR3 has 18 residues. The CDR3 nucleotides are TGTGCCAGCAGTGAATGGCGGGGGGCGACCGCACTTGGGGGGGGCTACACCTTC. This gives the protein CASSEWRGATALGGGYTF.

For the CDR3, the DNA is TGTGCCAGCAGTGACCATCGACAGGGCAGCTATGGCTACACCTTC. Protein product: CASSDHRQGSYGYTF. The V call is TRBV25-1, the J call TRBJ1-2; 7 bases line up with TRBD1. From germline, CDR1 is MGHDK and CDR2 SYGVNS. The J segment lost 4 bases and the V segment lost 3 bases, leaving 8 bases of the junction unmatched. The CDR3 has 15 amino acids.

The chain carries TRBV5-1 and TRBJ2-7; 8 bases are a match to TRBD2. Germline V gene data show CDR1 as SGHRS and CDR2 as YFSETQ. The CDR3 loop spans 13 amino acids. V lost 9 bases and J lost 5; bases outside the gene matches: 10. CDR3 amino acids: CATSIGLAHEQYF. For the CDR3, the DNA is TGCGCCACCTCGATCGGACTAGCCCACGAGCAGTACTTC.

This chain connects TRBV7-2 to TRBJ1-2; the D is unclear. The CDR3 has 14 residues. Germline V CDR1 and CDR2: SGHTA, FQGNSA. V shed 2 bases and J shed 4 bases, with 11 bases lying between them. In DNA, the CDR3 is TGTGCCAGCAGCTTATTGGGGTTCCCCTATGGCTACACCTTC. Its translation: CASSLLGFPYGYTF.

This clone was seen only a few times. This sequence joins TRBV27 and TRBJ2-7; 8 bases align to TRBD2. The trim removed 6 bases at V and 5 bases at J, leaving 12 bases unmatched. Germline assignment: CDR1 MNHEY and CDR2 SMNVEV (reference sequence). This CDR3 has 15 amino acids. The CDR3, as DNA: TGTGCCAGCAGCCGAAAGAGCGGGAGTCGTCACGAGCAGTACTTC. It codes for CASSRKSGSRHEQYF.

This clone appeared once. V and J are TRBV11-2 and TRBJ1-2; no firm D call. This CDR3 region has 14 residues. CDR1 is SGHAT, CDR2 FQNNGV, per germline. V dropped 1 base and J dropped 1 base, with 7 bases sitting between them. The CDR3 DNA sequence: TGTGCCAGCAGCTTAGGAGGGAGTAACTATGGCTACACCTTC. Its translation: CASSLGGSNYGYTF.

J is TRBJ2-1 and V is TRBV14, with 7 bases aligning to TRBD1. The germline V gene encodes CDR1 SGHDN and CDR2 FVKESK. J lost 5 bases, V lost 1 base, and 5 bases had no gene match. The CDR3 covers 15 residues. CDR3 in amino acids: CASSQARTGHNEQFF. The CDR3 DNA follows: TGTGCCAGCAGCCAAGCGCGGACAGGCCACAATGAGCAGTTCTTC. Filled out from reference TRBV14 and TRBJ2-1, the complete variable domain reads EAGVTQFPSHSVIEKGQTVTLRCDPISGHDNLYWYRRVMGKEIKFLLHFVKESKQDESGMPNNRFLAERTGGTYSTLKVQPAELEDSGVYFCASSQARTGHNEQFFGPGTRLTVL.

This clone was recorded only once. The V gene is TRBV2, the J gene TRBJ2-2, with 7 bases matching TRBD2. Germline loops: CDR1 SNHLY, CDR2 FYNNEI. This CDR3 has 16 residues. V was clipped by 2 bases and J by 1 base; unmatched bases: 4. CDR3 nucleotide sequence: TGTGCCAGCAGTGAAAGCGGGACCAAGAACACCGGGGAGCTGTTTTTT. Its protein product is CASSESGTKNTGELFF.

The rearrangement links TRBV5-1 to TRBJ2-7, with D possibly being TRBD1 (5 bases). The V end was cut by 1 base, the J end by 5 bases, with 16 bases between. Germline V gives CDR1 SGHRS, CDR2 YFSETQ. The CDR3 totals 15 residues. The CDR3 region has the DNA TGCGCCAGCAGCTTGAGTAGCACAGGTCGCGACGAGCAGTACTTC. Protein sequence: CASSLSSTGRDEQYF.

The gene calls are TRBV6-5 and TRBJ1-2; D is unclear. CDR3 length equals 13 residues. Germline loops: CDR1 MNHEY, CDR2 SVGAGI. V gave up 3 bases and J gave up 7 bases, with 12 bases separating them. The CDR3 sequence: CASSYGPRGGYTF. The CDR3 nucleotides read TGTGCCAGCAGTTATGGCCCCAGAGGTGGCTACACCTTC.

The CDR3 here is CASRSPRGRVYTQYF. The DNA for the CDR3 is TGTGCCAGCAGATCACCCAGGGGGCGAGTTTACACGCAGTATTTT. The rearrangement uses TRBV11-2 and TRBJ2-3; 8 bases fit TRBD1. Germline V gene sequence: CDR1 SGHAT, CDR2 FQNNGV. With 6 bases clipped from V and 9 bases from J, the junction kept 14 bases outside the gene matches. This CDR3 comprises 15 residues.

The rearrangement joins TRBV10-3 to TRBJ2-3, with TRBD2 identical over 12 bases. Trimming cost V 8 bases and J 0 bases; bases outside gene matches: 3. The germline gives CDR1 ENHRY, CDR2 SYGVKD. The CDR3 consists of 15 residues. CDR3: CAISGTSGSTDTQYF. The CDR3 region has the DNA TGTGCCATCTCCGGGACTAGCGGGAGCACAGATACGCAGTATTTT.

This chain uses TRBV28 with TRBJ1-1; D might be TRBD1 (5 bases). CDR1 and CDR2 (germline): MDHEN, SYDVKM. Trimming removed 4 bases from V and 5 bases from J, with 11 bases in between. The CDR3 sequence is 13 residues long. The CDR3 DNA reads as TGTGCCAGCAGTTGGGGGATGGGAACTGAAGCTTTCTTT. Protein sequence: CASSWGMGTEAFF.

This clone has more than one count but fewer than ten. The CDR3 spells CASSELASYNEQFF. As DNA, the CDR3 is TGTGCCAGCAGTGAACTGGCGAGTTACAATGAGCAGTTCTTC. The chain couples TRBV2 to TRBJ2-1; D uncertain. This CDR3 is built from 14 residues. V was trimmed by 2 bases and J by 4 bases, leaving 9 bases between them. Germline CDR1 and CDR2: SNHLY and FYNNEI. The whole variable domain, remainder taken from reference TRBV2 and TRBJ2-1, is EPEVTQTPSHQVTQMGQEVILRCVPISNHLYFYWYRQILGQKVEFLVSFYNNEISEKSEIFDDQFSVERPDGSNFTLKIRSTKLEDSAMYFCASSELASYNEQFFGPGTRLTVL.

Notes on this clone: The sample contains more than one DNA sequence encoding this CDR3. The CDR3 DNA sequence: TGTGCCAGCAGTTTGAGTAGCGGGAGCTCCTACAATGAGCAGTTCTTC. Translation gives CASSLSSGSSYNEQFF. This chain joins TRBV28 and TRBJ2-1; TRBD2 matches 9 bases. The CDR3 has 16 amino acids. J lost 0 bases, V lost 3 bases, and 3 bases had no gene match. Germline lookup yields CDR1 MDHEN and CDR2 SYDVKM. The full variable domain, its missing parts supplied by reference TRBV28 and TRBJ2-1, is DVKVTQSSRYLVKRTGEKVFLECVQDMDHENMFWYRQDPGLGLRLIYFSYDVKMKEKGDIPEGYSVSREKKERFSLILESASTNQTSMYLCASSLSSGSSYNEQFFGPGTRLTVL.

This sequence joins TRBV18 and TRBJ2-7, with 10 bases lining up with TRBD1. CDR3 size: 13 residues. Per the germline V gene, CDR1 is KGHSH and CDR2 is LQKENI. J lost 6 bases, V lost 3 bases, and 2 bases had no gene match. CDR3 sequence (DNA): TGTGCCAGCTCACCCGGACAGGGGGGCGAGCAGTACTTC. Translated, it gives CASSPGQGGEQYF. The complete variable domain, with remaining parts taken from reference TRBV18 and TRBJ2-7, reads NAGVMQNPRHLVRRRGQEARLRCSPMKGHSHVYWYRQLPEEGLKFMVYLQKENIIDESGMPKERFSAEFPKEGPSILRIQQVVRGDSAAYFCASSPGQGGEQYFGPGTRLTVT.

V and J are TRBV5-5 and TRBJ1-1; D perhaps matches TRBD1 (6 bases). The germline V and J ends were trimmed by 0 bases and 0 bases, with 6 bases remaining between them. The germline CDR1 and CDR2 sequences are SGHKS and YYEKEE (reference sequence). The CDR3 loop spans 14 amino acids. The CDR3 DNA reads as TGTGCCAGCAGCTTGGGGACAGTGAACACTGAAGCTTTCTTT. Its translation is CASSLGTVNTEAFF.

The V and J genes are TRBV19 and TRBJ1-1; 7 positions agree with TRBD1. CDR1 and CDR2 from the germline V gene are LNHDA and SQIVND (reference sequence). This CDR3 is 14 amino acids long. V gave up 3 bases and J gave up 4 bases; unmatched junction bases: 5. The CDR3 nucleotides are TGTGCCAGTAGTATTGTCAGGGGGAGCACTGAAGCTTTCTTT. This codes for CASSIVRGSTEAFF. The variable domain in full, with the rest retrieved from reference TRBV19 and TRBJ1-1, is DGGITQSPKYLFRKEGQNVTLSCEQNLNHDAMYWYRQDPGQGLRLIYYSQIVNDFQKGDIAEGYSVSREKKESFPLTVTSAQKNPTAFYLCASSIVRGSTEAFFGQGTRLTVV.

The chain is built from TRBV16 and TRBJ1-5, with D unclear. V was shortened by 2 bases and J by 2 bases, with 10 bases between the two germline ends. The germline gives CDR1 KGHSY, CDR2 FQNENV. The CDR3 consists of 15 residues. CDR3 nucleotide sequence: TGTGCCAGCAGCCAAACGGGAGTCGGCAATCAGCCCCAGCATTTT. It yields the protein CASSQTGVGNQPQHF.